These T cell receptor beta chains were read from a single sample in a study of T-cell reconstitution after alpha-beta-depleted transplantation in children. TCRdb reanalysed the PCR reads using MiXCR and keeps one entry per CDR3 protein. Of about 600,000 distinct CDR3 sequences in the sample, more than 20% were seen once. Sequenced here: PBMCs, mostly from graft donor cells, sampled 360 days after TCRalphabeta/CD19-depleted stem cell transplant. The source is a boy less than two years old who had a stem cell transplant for acute myeloid leukemia, so the T cells may come from the graft donor. Each CDR3 is given with its conserved first and last residue. Size values are once, few and many counts, or a class for expanded clones, and some rows have none.

TRBJ1-5,many,15,TRBV3-1,CASSAAINSNQPQHF
TRBJ2-3,few,15,TRBV6-5,CASSYDGEPTDTQYF
TRBJ1-4,few,10,TRBV20-1,CSAKGEKLFF
TRBJ2-1,.,17,TRBV3-1,CASSQGRTSGVYNEQFF
TRBJ2-1,.,16,TRBV7-8,CASSLAGPGARNEQFF
TRBJ2-1,many,16,TRBV20-1,CSATRGAQSSYNEQFF
TRBJ2-7,.,16,TRBV7-2,CASSYPPDRVGYEQYF
TRBJ2-5,many,14,TRBV6-5,CASSYPGLEETQYF
TRBJ2-2,few,11,TRBV27,CATKKTGELFF
TRBJ1-1,.,13,TRBV28,CASSSRVSTEAFF
TRBJ2-7,.,13,TRBV29-1,CSVDGGSPYEQYF
TRBJ1-2,many,13,TRBV29-1,CSVKPFGDYGYTF
TRBJ2-7,few,13,TRBV3-1,CASSLTGGGEQYF
TRBJ2-1,many,17,TRBV25-1,CASSDRPGQRVYNEQFF
TRBJ2-1,many,13,TRBV29-1,CSVGPSLLDEQFF
TRBJ1-2,.,9,TRBV2,CASGIGYTF
TRBJ1-6,.,13,TRBV29-1,CSASGGAGSPLHF
TRBJ2-2,.,13,TRBV12-3/TRBV12-4,CASSLKDTGELFF
TRBJ2-5,many,13,TRBV7-7,CASSFTVQETQYF
TRBJ1-2,few,13,TRBV6-1,CASSREPYYGYTF
TRBJ2-5,.,13,TRBV12-3/TRBV12-4,CASRTGTRETQYF
TRBJ2-3,many,15,TRBV20-1,CSAPGLAGNTDTQYF
TRBJ2-5,many,15,TRBV5-1,CASSFPGGFEETQYF
TRBJ2-3,.,16,TRBV28,CASSQWRGVSTDTQYF
TRBJ2-5,many,13,TRBV20-1,CSASGPYGETQYF